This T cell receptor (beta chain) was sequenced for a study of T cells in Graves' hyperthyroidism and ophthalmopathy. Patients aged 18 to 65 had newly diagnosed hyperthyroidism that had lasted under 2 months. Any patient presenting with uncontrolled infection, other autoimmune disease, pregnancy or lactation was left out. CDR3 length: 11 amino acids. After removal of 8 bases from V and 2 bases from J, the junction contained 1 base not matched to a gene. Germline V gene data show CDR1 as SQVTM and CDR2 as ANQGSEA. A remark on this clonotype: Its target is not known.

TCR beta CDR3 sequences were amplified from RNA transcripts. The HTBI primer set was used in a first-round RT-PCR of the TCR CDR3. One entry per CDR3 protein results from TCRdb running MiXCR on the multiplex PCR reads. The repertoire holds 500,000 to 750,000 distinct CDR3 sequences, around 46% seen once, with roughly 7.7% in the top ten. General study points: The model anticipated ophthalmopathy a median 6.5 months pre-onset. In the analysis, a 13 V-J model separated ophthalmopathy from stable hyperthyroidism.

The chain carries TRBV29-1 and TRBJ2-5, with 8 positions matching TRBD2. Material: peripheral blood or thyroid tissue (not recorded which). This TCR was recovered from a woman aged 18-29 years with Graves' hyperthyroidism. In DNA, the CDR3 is TGCAGCTTAGCGGGGCAAGAGACCCAGTACTTC. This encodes CSLAGQETQYF.